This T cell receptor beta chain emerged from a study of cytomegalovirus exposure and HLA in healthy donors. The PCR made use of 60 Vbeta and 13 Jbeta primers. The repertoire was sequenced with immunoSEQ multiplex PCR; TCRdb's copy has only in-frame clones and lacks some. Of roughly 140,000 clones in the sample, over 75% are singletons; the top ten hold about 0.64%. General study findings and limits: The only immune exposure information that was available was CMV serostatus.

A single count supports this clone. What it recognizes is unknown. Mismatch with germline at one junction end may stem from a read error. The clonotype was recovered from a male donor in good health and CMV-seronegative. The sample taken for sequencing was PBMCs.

The CDR3 DNA reads TGTTCCAGCAGCTTACGCAGGGGTTTCCAAGAGACCCAGTACTTC. Translating it yields CSSSLRRGFQETQYF. The V gene is TRBV7-9, the J gene TRBJ2-5; TRBD1 is a possible D gene (6 bases). There are 15 residues in the CDR3. Germline CDR1 SEHNR, CDR2 FQNEAQ (reference sequence).